This record covers a single T cell receptor beta chain. The length of the CDR3 is 15 residues. Between the trimmed V and J ends, which lost 5 bases and 10 bases, there was a span of 18 bases. Germline lookup yields CDR1 MDHEN and CDR2 SYDVKM. The data stem from a study of T cells in localized non-small cell lung cancer. Method: immunoSEQ multiplex PCR; TCRdb's copy keeps in-frame clones and lacks some. Seen here are about 36,000 clones, 87% observed once, and the top ten hold roughly 6.5%. This TCR was recovered from a woman aged 35 to 69 with stage I lung adenocarcinoma. This chain links TRBV28 with TRBJ1-6; no clear D gene. The sequencing here drew on peripheral blood, taken before any cancer treatment. In DNA form, the CDR3 reads TGTGCCAGCAGTGCCTCTCGGGGTGGGGAATCACCCCTCCACTTT. Encoded protein: CASSASRGGESPLHF.